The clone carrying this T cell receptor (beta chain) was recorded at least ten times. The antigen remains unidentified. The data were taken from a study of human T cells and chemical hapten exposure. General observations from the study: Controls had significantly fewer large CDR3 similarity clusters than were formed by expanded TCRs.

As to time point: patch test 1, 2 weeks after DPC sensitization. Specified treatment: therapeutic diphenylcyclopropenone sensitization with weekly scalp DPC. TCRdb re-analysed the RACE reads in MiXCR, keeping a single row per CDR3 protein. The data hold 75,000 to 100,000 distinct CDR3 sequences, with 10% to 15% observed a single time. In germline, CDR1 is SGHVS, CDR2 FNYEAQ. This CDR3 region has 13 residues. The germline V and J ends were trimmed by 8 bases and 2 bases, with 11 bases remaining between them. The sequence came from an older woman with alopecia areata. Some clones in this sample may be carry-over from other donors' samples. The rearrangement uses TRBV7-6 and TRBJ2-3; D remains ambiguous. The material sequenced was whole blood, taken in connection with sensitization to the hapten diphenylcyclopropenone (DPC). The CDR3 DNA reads TGTGCCAGCGGTCACGTCTCCACAGATACGCAGTATTTT. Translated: CASGHVSTDTQYF.